The 26 T cell receptor beta chains given below trace back to one sample, sequenced in a study of Ad26.COV2.S vaccination and SARS-CoV-2 variants. The assay was immunoSEQ multiplex PCR, and TCRdb's table has in-frame clones only and misses some. The sample records about 350,000 clones, 80% to 90% being singletons. This sample's treatment: 15 to 20 received Ad26.COV2.S at low or high dose, single or two shots; about five received placebo; per-sample allocation not given. The samples were gathered on day 63 after the first injection of vaccine or placebo. The sample here was peripheral blood, taken in a trial of Ad26.COV2.S vaccine versus placebo. The source is a person between 18 and 60 years old who received the Ad26.COV2.S COVID-19 vaccine or a placebo.

V and J are TRBV6-5 and TRBJ2-7; 8 bases align to TRBD2. The CDR3 sequence is 14 residues long. The junction had 8 bases not matched to a gene; V was cut back by 7 bases and J by 3 bases. Germline CDR1 reads MNHEY; CDR2 reads SVGAGI. The CDR3 DNA follows: TGTGCCAGCAAAATTACTAGCGGATACTACGAGCAGTACTTC. This translates into CASKITSGYYEQYF.

The chain combines TRBV21-1 with TRBJ2-6. TRBV21-1 is flagged as a pseudogene. The CDR3 runs to 9 residues. The CDR3 region has the DNA TGTGCCAGCATTGGCGTCCTGACTTTC. This encodes CASIGVLTF.

The chain links TRBV3-1 (or the pseudogene TRBV3-2) to TRBJ2-7, with 7 bases lining up with TRBD2. Germline values: CDR1 LGHDT, CDR2 YNNKEL (reference sequence). The V and J ends lost 4 bases and 4 bases, in that order; junction bases with no gene match: 22. This CDR3 spans 19 amino acids. The CDR3 nucleotides read TGTGCCAGCAGCCCAGTAAAGGGCGATGGGGGAGGGACCCTGTACGAGCAGTACTTC. Its protein product is CASSPVKGDGGGTLYEQYF.

The CDR3 loop is CASRPTGLAPTDTQYF. The CDR3 DNA sequence: TGTGCCAGCAGACCAACGGGACTAGCGCCGACAGATACGCAGTATTTT. This chain links TRBV28 with TRBJ2-3, with 10 bases matching TRBD2. The CDR3 sequence is 16 residues long. V lost 6 bases and J lost 3; bases outside the gene matches: 9. CDR1 is MDHEN and CDR2 is SYDVKM in the germline V gene.

This chain uses TRBV2 with TRBJ2-1; possibly TRBD1 for D (6 bases). Germline CDR1 is SNHLY and CDR2 is FYNNEI. The CDR3 totals 14 residues. V lost 5 bases and J 3 bases, leaving 11 bases between the germline ends. CDR3 amino acids: CASSRQVDYNEQFF. In nucleotides, the CDR3 is TGTGCCAGCAGTCGACAGGTGGACTACAATGAGCAGTTCTTC.

Here the CDR3 reads CASSPPRQGATGANVLTF. The CDR3 DNA is TGCGCCAGCAGTCCCCCGAGGCAGGGGGCTACTGGGGCCAACGTCCTGACTTTC. The chain joins TRBV10-2 to TRBJ2-6, with 8 bases identical to TRBD1. The V and J ends lost 5 bases and 2 bases, in that order; junction bases with no gene match: 11. The CDR3 totals 18 residues. Germline CDR1 WSHSY, CDR2 SAAADI.

V is TRBV24-1 and J is TRBJ2-2, with 7 bases fitting TRBD2. Germline V gene lookup returns CDR1 KGHDR and CDR2 SFDVKD. V was pared by 4 bases and J by 4 bases, with 11 bases of the junction left unmatched. The CDR3 is 17 amino acids. The CDR3 region has the DNA TGTGCCACCAGTGACCCTGGAGGCGGGAGTGGCACCGGGGAGCTGTTTTTT. Translation gives CATSDPGGGSGTGELFF.

The chain recombines TRBV3-1 (or the pseudogene TRBV3-2) with TRBJ2-7, with D perhaps TRBD2 (6 bases). Between the trimmed V and J ends, which lost 6 bases and 2 bases, there was a span of 17 bases. Germline-derived CDR1 and CDR2 are LGHDT and YNNKEL (reference sequence). The CDR3 runs to 15 residues. The CDR3 DNA reads TGTGCCAGCAGTCCCGTGGAGGGAAAGACCTACGAGCAGTACTTC. Residues: CASSPVEGKTYEQYF.

The chain combines TRBV5-1 with TRBJ2-3; 14 positions agree with TRBD2. The CDR3 has 17 amino acids. The germline CDR1 and CDR2 sequences are SGHRS and YFSETQ. The J segment lost 2 bases and the V segment lost 4 bases, leaving 6 bases of the junction unmatched. The CDR3 loop reads CASSPGLAGDPTDTQYF. The DNA of the CDR3 is TGCGCCAGCAGCCCGGGACTAGCGGGAGACCCCACAGATACGCAGTATTTT.

The chain links TRBV2 to TRBJ1-6; D perhaps matches TRBD1 (5 bases). The CDR3 runs to 18 residues. Trimming shortened V by 6 bases and J by 6 bases, and 24 bases separated the two germline ends. Per the germline V gene, CDR1 is SNHLY and CDR2 is FYNNEI. The CDR3 reads CASSGRGVGWGRNSPLHF. The CDR3 bases are TGTGCCAGCAGCGGACGTGGGGTGGGGTGGGGACGTAATTCACCCCTCCACTTT. Supplemented by reference TRBV2 and TRBJ1-6, the full variable domain reads EPEVTQTPSHQVTQMGQEVILRCVPISNHLYFYWYRQILGQKVEFLVSFYNNEISEKSEIFDDQFSVERPDGSNFTLKIRSTKLEDSAMYFCASSGRGVGWGRNSPLHFGNGTRLTVT.

This clone is a singleton in its sample. The chain couples TRBV27 to TRBJ1-1, with TRBD1 matching 8 bases. With 6 bases clipped from V and 6 bases from J, the junction kept 6 bases outside the gene matches. Germline values: CDR1 MNHEY, CDR2 SMNVEV (reference sequence). The CDR3 is 13 residues long. CDR3 amino acids: CASRPGGWSEAFF. The CDR3, as DNA: TGTGCCAGCAGACCAGGGGGCTGGTCTGAAGCTTTCTTT.

The chain couples TRBV6-2 or TRBV6-3 to TRBJ2-3, with D possibly matching TRBD1 (6 bases). CDR1 and CDR2 from the germline V gene are MNHEY and SVGEGT. Deletions cut 2 bases from V and 6 bases from J, with 15 bases between. The CDR3 runs to 15 residues. The CDR3 DNA follows: TGTGCCAGCAGTTACCAGTCAGGGGATAGGGATACGCAGTATTTT. It specifies CASSYQSGDRDTQYF.

The J gene is TRBJ2-6, the V gene TRBV27, with 8 bases lining up with TRBD1. This CDR3 is 16 amino acids long. The germline CDR1 and CDR2 sequences are MNHEY and SMNVEV (reference sequence). V shed 5 bases, J shed 4 bases, and the junction held 7 bases outside the gene matches. DNA for the CDR3: TGTGCCAGCAGTACCAGGACAGGGACCGGGGCCAACGTCCTGACTTTC. Translating it yields CASSTRTGTGANVLTF.

The chain joins TRBV5-1 to TRBJ2-7; 7 nucleotides agree with TRBD1. Trimming at V came to 2 bases and at J to 2 bases, leaving 7 bases not matched to a gene. CDR1 and CDR2 (germline): SGHRS, YFSETQ. This CDR3 has 15 amino acids. CDR3 DNA sequence: TGCGCCAGCAGCTTAACGGGACAGAGAGCCTACGAGCAGTACTTC. It is translated as CASSLTGQRAYEQYF. The entire variable domain, with the rest obtained from reference TRBV5-1 and TRBJ2-7, is as follows: KAGVTQTPRYLIKTRGQQVTLSCSPISGHRSVSWYQQTPGQGLQFLFEYFSETQRNKGNFPGRFSGRQFSNSRSEMNVSTLELGDSALYLCASSLTGQRAYEQYFGPGTRLTVT.

The rearrangement uses TRBV7-2 and TRBJ2-5; D gene ambiguous. V dropped 4 bases and J dropped 1 base, with 19 bases sitting between them. The CDR3 runs to 17 residues. Germline V lookup: CDR1 SGHTA, CDR2 FQGNSA. The CDR3 sequence is CASSSRGGLGSQETQYF. The CDR3 DNA sequence: TGTGCCAGCAGCTCCCGAGGTGGTCTAGGTAGCCAAGAGACCCAGTACTTC.

CDR3 nucleotides: TGCGCCAGCAGCCACGGCCCTCCGGGAGCGGGAGCGGGCGATACGCAGTATTTT. Amino acids: CASSHGPPGAGAGDTQYF. The chain joins TRBV4-1 to TRBJ2-3; 8 bases match TRBD2. The V gene's germline CDR1 is MGHRA and CDR2 YSYEKL. The CDR3 loop spans 18 amino acids. Trimming removed 3 bases from V and 6 bases from J; junction bases left unmatched: 17.

As to this clone: Different DNA sequences within this sample yield the same CDR3. The CDR3 bases are TGTGCCAGCAGCCTCACGCTGGGGAATGAGCAGTTCTTC. Its protein is CASSLTLGNEQFF. The chain couples TRBV7-9 to TRBJ2-1; D gene ambiguous. The germline V gene has CDR1 SEHNR and CDR2 FQNEAQ (reference sequence). The CDR3 has 13 amino acids. The ends were cut back, 5 bases at V and 7 bases at J, with 12 bases in the middle.

V gene TRBV7-9 combines with J gene TRBJ1-1; D may be TRBD1 (6 bases). The CDR3 runs to 14 residues. Between the trimmed V and J ends, which lost 1 base and 4 bases, there was a span of 10 bases. The germline V gene encodes CDR1 SEHNR and CDR2 FQNEAQ (reference sequence). DNA for the CDR3: TGTGCCAGCAGCTTAGGACAGGTGAGCACTGAAGCTTTCTTT. This sequence encodes CASSLGQVSTEAFF.

CDR3 residues: CSVGGRASGPNTGELFF. DNA of the CDR3: TGCAGCGTTGGGGGAAGGGCTAGCGGGCCCAACACCGGGGAGCTGTTTTTT. V is TRBV29-1 and J is TRBJ2-2; TRBD2 agrees at 8 bases. Germline CDR1 reads SQVTM; CDR2 reads ANQGSEA. Unmatched junction bases numbered 12, after V lost 4 bases and J lost 2 bases. This CDR3 is 17 amino acids long.

This chain uses TRBV5-1 with TRBJ2-7; D remains unclear. Looked up from germline, CDR1 is SGHRS and CDR2 is YFSETQ. The CDR3 runs to 15 residues. Trimming pared 4 bases from V and 0 bases from J, leaving 14 bases between. DNA for the CDR3: TGCGCCAGCAGCACCAGCCCTGACCACTCCTACGAGCAGTACTTC. It specifies CASSTSPDHSYEQYF.

The V gene is TRBV18, the J gene TRBJ2-1; 7 bases match TRBD2. The V gene's germline CDR1 is KGHSH and CDR2 LQKENI. The CDR3 runs 14 residues. J lost 8 bases, V lost 3 bases, and 7 bases had no gene match. The CDR3 sequence is CASSPRGLIDEQFF. The CDR3 bases are TGTGCCAGCTCACCGAGGGGACTAATCGATGAGCAGTTCTTC.

This chain uses TRBV28 with TRBJ2-1; D unclear. The CDR3 covers 16 residues. The V gene's germline CDR1 is MDHEN and CDR2 SYDVKM. The V end lost 5 bases, the J end lost 3 bases, and 17 bases lay between the germline ends. CDR3 DNA: TGTGCCAGCAGTGCCCTCTTTGCGGAGAGCTACAATGAGCAGTTCTTC. Encoded protein: CASSALFAESYNEQFF.

Only a few counts were recorded for this clone. The genes are TRBV9 and TRBJ2-1; D not resolved. Germline V gene sequence: CDR1 SGDLS, CDR2 YYNGEE. The CDR3 runs to 15 residues. V was clipped by 3 bases and J by 4 bases, with 14 bases between them. DNA for the CDR3: TGTGCCAGCAGCGCGACCGCTAAACCTTACAATGAGCAGTTCTTC. Translating gives CASSATAKPYNEQFF.

This chain links TRBV19 with TRBJ2-7, with a weak D call TRBD2 (5 bases). From germline, CDR1 is LNHDA and CDR2 SQIVND (reference sequence). V was clipped by 4 bases and J by 3 bases, with 10 bases between them. CDR3 length equals 13 residues. For the CDR3, the DNA is TGTGCCAGTAGTAGCCTAGCTGTCTACGAGCAGTACTTC. Protein: CASSSLAVYEQYF.

The rearrangement joins TRBV2 to TRBJ1-1; D gene uncertain. Trimming shortened V by 8 bases and J by 3 bases, and 19 bases separated the two germline ends. The CDR3 runs 15 residues. Germline V gene lookup returns CDR1 SNHLY and CDR2 FYNNEI. This CDR3 is CASLLEGLLDTEAFF. The DNA for the CDR3 is TGTGCCAGCTTACTGGAGGGTTTGTTGGACACTGAAGCTTTCTTT.

The rearrangement joins TRBV3-1 (or the pseudogene TRBV3-2) to TRBJ2-1, with 7 bases that match TRBD2. Germline V CDR1 and CDR2: LGHDT, YNNKEL (reference sequence). J lost 8 bases, V lost 4 bases, and 8 bases had no gene match. The CDR3 is 14 residues long. The CDR3 region is CASSLGGSRDEQFF. CDR3 bases: TGTGCCAGCAGCCTGGGCGGGAGTAGAGATGAGCAGTTCTTC.